The 14 T cell receptor beta chains below come from one sample, sequenced in a study of T cell repertoires in cytomegalovirus infection. A single record per CDR3 protein comes from TCRdb applying MiXCR to the reads. The sample includes about a million distinct CDR3 sequences, roughly 30% of them seen just once. No cognate antigen is known for these TCRs. This material consisted of cultured CD8+ T cells from PBMCs, taken from culture after CMV antigen stimulation. Every receptor here comes from a human donor in good health (CMV status not recorded). Some clones in this sample may be carry-over from other donors' samples.

This chain links TRBV28 with TRBJ2-5; no definite D call. The CDR3 is made up of 15 amino acids. CDR1 is MDHEN, CDR2 SYDVKM, per germline. The V and J ends lost 0 bases and 2 bases respectively, with 10 bases between them. The CDR3 here is CASSLWQAVQETQYF. The CDR3 nucleotides are TGTGCCAGCAGTTTATGGCAGGCCGTTCAAGAGACCCAGTACTTC.

This clonotype was counted ten times or more. The rearrangement links TRBV12-3 or TRBV12-4 to TRBJ2-5; 8 nucleotides agree with TRBD2. Trimming took 1 base from V and 3 from J; bases not matched to a gene: 13. The CDR3 length is 18 residues. The CDR3 DNA reads TGTGCCAGCAGTTTAGGGCTAGCGGGCGCTCAACGAAAAGAGACCCAGTACTTC. This gives the protein CASSLGLAGAQRKETQYF.

A word on this clonotype: A much larger clone differs by one base, so this may be a read error. The chain carries TRBV7-2 and TRBJ2-7, with D possibly TRBD2 on 5 matching bases. Germline lookup yields CDR1 SGHTA and CDR2 FQGNSA. This CDR3 comprises 11 residues. The CDR3 sequence: CAGSSGNEQYF. The CDR3, as DNA: TGTGCCGGCAGCTCGGGGAACGAGCAGTACTTC.

Turning to this clonotype: One end of the junction fails to match germline, which may point to a read error. The chain links TRBV5-4 to TRBJ1-1; maybe TRBD1 (5 bases). Germline V CDR1 and CDR2: SGHNT, YYREEE (reference sequence). The CDR3 covers 15 residues. In DNA form, the CDR3 reads TGTGCCAACAGCCCCCCCCAGGGCGCGAACACTGAAGCTTTCTTT. Its protein is CANSPPQGANTEAFF.

The V call is TRBV5-1, the J call TRBJ2-3; the D gene is possibly TRBD2 (5 bases). The CDR3 totals 14 residues. The V end was cut by 3 bases, the J end by 6 bases, with 14 bases between. Germline CDR1 reads SGHRS; CDR2 reads YFSETQ. The CDR3 DNA follows: TGCGCCAGCAGCTGGGGAGAGGGATGGGATACGCAGTATTTT. It specifies CASSWGEGWDTQYF.

The sample holds many counts of this clonotype. The genes are TRBV5-6 and TRBJ1-5; D is uncertain. This CDR3 is 15 amino acids long. Germline loops: CDR1 SGHDT, CDR2 YYEEEE. V lost 1 base to trimming and J lost 7 bases, with 15 bases between them. CDR3 loop: CASSLSLESGQPQHF. For the CDR3, the DNA is TGTGCCAGCAGCTTGAGTCTGGAGTCCGGGCAGCCCCAGCATTTT.

J is TRBJ2-3 and V is TRBV4-1; D may correspond to TRBD1 or TRBD2 (6 bases each). This CDR3 spans 16 amino acids. Germline V lookup: CDR1 MGHRA, CDR2 YSYEKL. Trimming shortened V by 4 bases and J by 4 bases, and 18 bases separated the two germline ends. The CDR3 reads CASSPGASVRADTQYF. The CDR3 bases are TGCGCCAGCAGCCCGGGGGCTAGCGTGAGGGCAGATACGCAGTATTTT.

In DNA, the CDR3 is TGTGCCAGCAGCTTAGGCGAGGTGCAGCCCCAGCATTTT. This codes for CASSLGEVQPQHF. This sequence joins TRBV7-8 and TRBJ1-5; D not resolved. The V end was cut by 1 base, the J end by 7 bases, with 8 bases between. CDR1 and CDR2 from the germline V gene are SGHVS and FQNEAQ. This CDR3 has 13 amino acids.

The J gene is TRBJ2-7, the V gene TRBV11-2; D call uncertain. CDR3 length: 15 amino acids. CDR1 and CDR2 from the germline V gene are SGHAT and FQNNGV. V was trimmed by 2 bases and J by 6 bases, leaving 17 bases between them. As DNA, the CDR3 is TGTGCCAGCAGCTTAAGGGCAGTTTCCCTTCGCGAGCAGTACGTC. Protein sequence: CASSLRAVSLREQYV.

This clonotype was observed a handful of times. The J gene is TRBJ2-7, the V gene TRBV23-1; TRBD1 agrees at 7 bases. TRBV23-1 is an open reading frame whose function is uncertain. The CDR3 loop spans 16 amino acids. The ends lost 2 bases at V and 0 bases at J; junction bases unmatched: 7. The CDR3 bases are TGCGCCAGCAGTCAAAAACTTCAGGGGGACTCCTACGAGCAGTACTTC. Translating it yields CASSQKLQGDSYEQYF.

V and J are TRBV6-5 and TRBJ1-1; D is ambiguous. Germline V lookup: CDR1 MNHEY, CDR2 SVGAGI. The CDR3 has 14 amino acids. Trimming stripped 7 bases from V and 3 bases from J, with 15 bases between. In DNA form, the CDR3 reads TGTGCCAGCAAGCCCGGGCTTCTGGACACTGAAGCTTTCTTT. Translation gives CASKPGLLDTEAFF.

V usage is TRBV2 and J usage is TRBJ2-2; 7 bases match TRBD2. CDR3 length: 14 residues. The germline gives CDR1 SNHLY, CDR2 FYNNEI. V shed 11 bases, J shed 5 bases, and the junction held 11 bases outside the gene matches. DNA for the CDR3: TGTGCCTCAGGAGCGCGGGGGAAAACCGGGGAGCTGTTTTTT. Its translation is CASGARGKTGELFF. Using reference TRBV2 and TRBJ2-2 for the parts outside the CDR3, the full variable domain is EPEVTQTPSHQVTQMGQEVILRCVPISNHLYFYWYRQILGQKVEFLVSFYNNEISEKSEIFDDQFSVERPDGSNFTLKIRSTKLEDSAMYFCASGARGKTGELFFGEGSRLTVL.

This sequence joins TRBV29-1 and TRBJ1-2, with D perhaps TRBD1 (5 bases). CDR1 SQVTM and CDR2 ANQGSEA come from the germline V gene. V was pared by 2 bases and J by 4 bases, with 8 bases between. The CDR3 spans 12 residues. The CDR3 DNA is TGCAGCGTTGAAAAAGGGGTCTATGGCTACACCTTC. It translates to CSVEKGVYGYTF.

The rearrangement uses TRBV7-3 and TRBJ2-1, with D possibly TRBD2 on 6 matching bases. Between the trimmed V and J ends, which lost 4 bases and 8 bases, there was a span of 21 bases. This CDR3 has 16 residues. Germline CDR1 and CDR2: SGHTA and FQGTGA. The CDR3 sequence: CASSSAGTPAPYEQFF. The CDR3 nucleotides read TGTGCCAGCAGCTCGGCCGGGACTCCCGCCCCCTATGAGCAGTTCTTC.